These 26 T cell receptor beta chains share one sample of origin, sequenced in a study of T-cell reconstitution after alpha-beta-depleted transplantation in children (dated by TCRdb to between 2015 and 2016). The library was generated by PCR. Sequencing took place on an Illumina HiSeq 2500. Molecular barcoding was employed in the preparation of TCR libraries, with unique molecular identifiers being used to normalize TCRbeta repertoire quantification. Clones were called with MiXCR by TCRdb after fastp trimmed the public reads at Q25, and only in-frame beta chains were retained. Every entry covers one CDR3 protein and lists the most common genes and DNA from its rows. This sample holds 700,000 to 950,000 distinct CDR3 sequences; less than 20% were observed only once. The top ten clones comprise 5% of the sample. Reading the label with the study, this specimen's treatment or condition is: allogeneic hematopoietic cell transplantation with graft depleted of TCRalphabeta T cells and CD19 B cells.

The source was PBMCs, mostly from graft donor cells, collected 360 days after TCRalphabeta/CD19-depleted stem cell transplant. These receptors came from a male patient aged 5 to 17 who had a stem cell transplant for acute lymphoblastic leukemia, so the T cells may come from the graft donor.

This clonotype was recorded a few times. In DNA form, the CDR3 reads TGCGCCAGCAGTGAGCCCGGGACAGGGATAAACGAGCAGTACTTC. Its protein is CASSEPGTGINEQYF. The rearrangement uses TRBV10-1 and TRBJ2-7; TRBD1 agrees at 9 bases. V lost 2 bases to trimming and J lost 5 bases; unmatched junction nucleotides: 7. CDR3 length: 15 residues. Germline V gives CDR1 WNHNN, CDR2 SYGVQD (reference sequence).

J is TRBJ1-2 and V is TRBV12-3 or TRBV12-4; D not certain. CDR3 size: 12 residues. Trimming pared 6 bases from V and 2 bases from J, leaving 7 bases between. Written as DNA, the CDR3 is TGTGCCAGCAGCAACCTAAACTATGGCTACACCTTC. Its translation: CASSNLNYGYTF.

This clonotype has just a few counts. The genes are TRBV12-5 and TRBJ1-5; 10 positions match TRBD1. This CDR3 is built from 17 residues. From germline, CDR1 is LGHNT and CDR2 FRNRAP. The junction had 13 bases not matched to a gene; V was cut back by 6 bases and J by 5 bases. CDR3 sequence: CASGSIGTGVIDQPQHF. Here the CDR3 DNA reads TGTGCTAGTGGCTCTATCGGGACAGGGGTAATAGATCAGCCCCAGCATTTT.

The genes are TRBV7-8 and TRBJ2-7; D uncertain. Germline values: CDR1 SGHVS, CDR2 FQNEAQ. This CDR3 spans 13 amino acids. V was shortened by 4 bases and J by 4 bases, with 11 bases between the two germline ends. Here the CDR3 reads CASSSRLRYEQYF. CDR3 DNA sequence: TGTGCCAGCAGCTCTCGACTCCGATACGAGCAGTACTTC. Variable domain in full (rest from reference TRBV7-8 and TRBJ2-7): GAGVSQSPRYKVAKRGQDVALRCDPISGHVSLFWYQQALGQGPEFLTYFQNEAQLDKSGLPSDRFFAERPEGSVSTLKIQRTQQEDSAVYLCASSSRLRYEQYFGPGTRLTVT.

The V call is TRBV5-1, the J call TRBJ2-3, with a weak D call TRBD1 (6 bases). The V end was cut by 7 bases, the J end by 0 bases, with 21 bases between. This CDR3 has 17 amino acids. The germline V gene encodes CDR1 SGHRS and CDR2 YFSETQ. The chain's CDR3 is CASGPQGPIFSTDTQYF. The CDR3 bases are TGCGCCAGCGGCCCACAGGGCCCCATTTTCAGCACAGATACGCAGTATTTT.

This clonotype was recorded at least ten times. The rearrangement joins TRBV9 to TRBJ2-7; 10 positions match TRBD2. Germline CDR1 SGDLS, CDR2 YYNGEE. The ends lost 0 bases at V and 5 bases at J; junction bases unmatched: 5. This CDR3 is built from 15 residues. CDR3 loop: CASSVGGLAGDEQYF. CDR3 nucleotides: TGTGCCAGCAGCGTAGGGGGCCTAGCGGGAGACGAGCAGTACTTC.

This clonotype came up a few times. The chain links TRBV15 to TRBJ2-5; D gene uncertain. Trimming cost V 4 bases and J 4 bases, with 7 bases left between them. Germline loops: CDR1 LNHNV, CDR2 YYDKDF (reference sequence). CDR3 length: 12 amino acids. The CDR3 here is CATSTTVETQYF. The CDR3 nucleotides are TGTGCCACCAGCACTACTGTAGAGACCCAGTACTTC.

The sample holds a few counts of this clonotype. The rearrangement joins TRBV5-1 to TRBJ1-5; unclear D gene. CDR3 length: 13 amino acids. The V end lost 2 bases, the J end lost 2 bases, and 5 bases lay between the germline ends. Germline CDR1 reads SGHRS; CDR2 reads YFSETQ. The CDR3 reads CASSFIGNQPQHF. In DNA, the CDR3 is TGCGCCAGCAGCTTTATTGGCAATCAGCCCCAGCATTTT.

The chain carries TRBV12-3 or TRBV12-4 and TRBJ2-1; 8 bases match TRBD1. The CDR3 runs to 14 residues. V lost 4 bases and J lost 6; bases outside the gene matches: 5. In DNA form, the CDR3 reads TGTGCCAGCAGTTGGGGACAGGACTCCAATGAGCAGTTCTTC. Encoded protein: CASSWGQDSNEQFF.

This clonotype came up many times. This sequence joins TRBV20-1 and TRBJ2-2; D unclear. There are 12 residues in the CDR3. Germline lookup yields CDR1 DFQATT and CDR2 SNEGSKA (reference sequence). Trimming removed 6 bases at V and 7 bases at J, with 12 bases between. Here the CDR3 reads CSAPPPGGELFF. The CDR3 DNA reads as TGCAGTGCCCCACCCCCTGGCGGGGAGCTGTTTTTT.

V and J are TRBV27 and TRBJ2-1; D is perhaps TRBD2 (5 bases). CDR3 length: 17 residues. The V and J ends lost 2 bases and 0 bases respectively, with 14 bases between them. The germline V gene has CDR1 MNHEY and CDR2 SMNVEV (reference sequence). This CDR3 reads CASSLAFDYYSYNEQFF. DNA of the CDR3: TGTGCCAGCAGTTTAGCTTTTGACTACTACTCCTACAATGAGCAGTTCTTC.

Of note for this clonotype: A much larger clone lies one base from this, so it may be a read error. The CDR3, as DNA: TGCGCCAGCAGTTCCGGACACGACAATCAGCCCCAGCATTTT. Amino acids: CASSSGHDNQPQHF. The chain is built from TRBV5-1 and TRBJ1-5, with D maybe TRBD1 (5 bases). V shed 5 bases and J shed 3 bases, with 12 bases lying between them. The CDR3 covers 14 residues. CDR1 SGHRS and CDR2 YFSETQ come from the germline V gene.

The rearrangement joins TRBV13 to TRBJ2-1; 7 bases are shared with TRBD2. After removal of 3 bases from V and 0 bases from J, the junction contained 11 bases not matched to a gene. The CDR3 covers 18 residues. The germline V gene encodes CDR1 PRHDT and CDR2 FYEKMQ (reference sequence). Written as DNA, the CDR3 is TGTGCCAGCAGCTTCTGGGCCCGGGGGGTCAGCTCCTACAATGAGCAGTTCTTC. This encodes CASSFWARGVSSYNEQFF.

This rearrangement joins TRBV7-7 to TRBJ2-1, with TRBD2 as a possible D gene (5 bases). The CDR3 length is 14 residues. CDR1 is SSHAT, CDR2 FNYEAQ, per germline (reference sequence). The V end lost 4 bases, the J end lost 9 bases, and 16 bases lay between the germline ends. The chain's CDR3 is CASSSGLYSGEQFF. Here the CDR3 DNA reads TGTGCCAGCAGCTCCGGGTTGTACAGCGGTGAGCAGTTCTTC. The whole variable domain, remainder taken from reference TRBV7-7 and TRBJ2-1, is GAGVSQSPRYKVTKRGQDVTLRCDPISSHATLYWYQQALGQGPEFLTYFNYEAQPDKSGLPSDRFSAERPEGSISTLTIQRTEQRDSAMYRCASSSGLYSGEQFFGPGTRLTVL.

This clonotype was picked up a small number of times. V usage is TRBV28 and J usage is TRBJ1-2; weak D call: TRBD1 (5 bases). The germline V gene encodes CDR1 MDHEN and CDR2 SYDVKM. With 3 bases removed from V and 7 bases from J, the gap between germline ends came to 15 bases. The CDR3 extends over 14 amino acids. The CDR3 bases are TGTGCCAGCAGTTTGACAGTCGAATTGGGTGGCTACACCTTC. Amino acids: CASSLTVELGGYTF.

This clonotype was seen many times. The gene calls are TRBV24-1 and TRBJ2-7; 7 nucleotides align to TRBD1. Germline V gene data show CDR1 as KGHDR and CDR2 as SFDVKD. V gave up 4 bases and J gave up 7 bases; unmatched junction bases: 9. This CDR3 spans 14 amino acids. The CDR3 DNA reads as TGTGCCACCAGTGACTCGGTGACAGGGAGTGAGCAGTACTTC. It encodes CATSDSVTGSEQYF.

On this clonotype: With a much larger clone just one base away, this may be a read error. The conserved phenylalanine or tryptophan is not found at the CDR3 terminus, so this likely reflects a read error. The chain recombines TRBV4-1 with TRBJ2-1, with TRBD2 matching over 12 bases. Germline lookup yields CDR1 MGHRA and CDR2 YSYEKL. With 5 bases clipped from V and 4 bases from J, the junction kept 3 bases outside the gene matches. The CDR3 is 15 amino acids. The CDR3 protein is CASSWGLAGYNEQFL. CDR3 nucleotides: TGCGCCAGCAGCTGGGGACTAGCGGGTTACAATGAGCAGTTCTTA.

The chain joins TRBV4-1 to TRBJ2-2, with 10 bases lining up with TRBD2. Germline CDR1 MGHRA, CDR2 YSYEKL. The length of the CDR3 is 16 residues. V dropped 6 bases and J dropped 5; count of bases not matched to a gene: 9. The CDR3 DNA is TGCGCCAGCAGGGCAAGCGGGAGGGTGTTGACCGGGGAGCTGTTTTTT. Translating it yields CASRASGRVLTGELFF.

V and J are TRBV6-1 and TRBJ1-6; tentative D call: TRBD1 (6 bases). Germline-derived CDR1 and CDR2 are MNHNS and SASEGT. Trimming removed 6 bases at V and 8 bases at J, with 20 bases between. CDR3 length equals 16 residues. CDR3 DNA sequence: TGTGCCAGCAGCCCCTCCGTCGGGACAAGGCATTCACCCCTCCACTTT. Translating it yields CASSPSVGTRHSPLHF.

This clonotype has more than one count but fewer than ten. The genes are TRBV10-3 and TRBJ2-5, with TRBD1 as a possible D gene (6 bases). This CDR3 region has 16 residues. The V gene's germline CDR1 is ENHRY and CDR2 SYGVKD. Trimming took 6 bases from V and 1 from J, leaving 18 bases between them. The CDR3 sequence is CAISSISQGPQETQYF. For the CDR3, the DNA is TGTGCCATCAGCTCAATATCACAGGGTCCCCAAGAGACCCAGTACTTC.

This clonotype was detected a few times. The CDR3: CSNPGETSGRASEQFF. The DNA of the CDR3 is TGCAGCAACCCTGGCGAGACTAGCGGGAGGGCGAGTGAGCAGTTCTTC. The genes are TRBV29-1 and TRBJ2-1; TRBD2 agrees at 14 bases. The CDR3 is 16 residues long. Germline CDR1 reads SQVTM; CDR2 reads ANQGSEA. Germline trimming cut 8 bases from V and 9 bases from J; bases unmatched to any gene: 15.

This chain uses TRBV11-2 with TRBJ2-3; D not resolved. The CDR3 spans 14 residues. V was pared by 5 bases and J by 2 bases, with 11 bases between. Germline V gives CDR1 SGHAT, CDR2 FQNNGV. The CDR3 region is CASSPYGNTDTQYF. CDR3 DNA sequence: TGTGCCAGCAGCCCTTATGGGAACACAGATACGCAGTATTTT.

This clonotype came up a few times. The genes are TRBV5-1 and TRBJ2-2, with TRBD2 identical over 7 bases. The CDR3 runs 15 residues. CDR1 SGHRS and CDR2 YFSETQ come from the germline V gene. Trimming cost V 2 bases and J 7 bases; bases outside gene matches: 8. The CDR3 nucleotides read TGCGCCAGCAGCTTCGGGGGGACCCCCTACGGGGAGCTGTTTTTT. Residues: CASSFGGTPYGELFF.

This chain joins TRBV6-5 and TRBJ1-1; D not resolved. Germline V gene data show CDR1 as MNHEY and CDR2 as SVGAGI. Trimming shortened V by 7 bases and J by 2 bases, and 11 bases separated the two germline ends. The length of the CDR3 is 13 residues. CDR3 loop: CASTVQFNTEAFF. For the CDR3, the DNA is TGTGCCAGCACGGTACAGTTCAACACTGAAGCTTTCTTT.

This sequence joins TRBV28 and TRBJ2-7; 8 nucleotides agree with TRBD1. V lost 5 bases, J lost 4 bases, and 13 bases stayed unmatched. The germline V gene has CDR1 MDHEN and CDR2 SYDVKM. This CDR3 spans 16 amino acids. In DNA, the CDR3 is TGTGCCAGCAGTCGCTCGAGAGGACAGGGTGTATACGAGCAGTACTTC. This encodes CASSRSRGQGVYEQYF.

The chain links TRBV5-1 to TRBJ2-7; 7 nucleotides line up with TRBD2. This CDR3 has 14 amino acids. With V trimmed by 2 bases and J by 3 bases, 5 bases remained unmatched. The germline gives CDR1 SGHRS, CDR2 YFSETQ. The CDR3 spells CASSFRAGDYEQYF. The DNA of the CDR3 is TGCGCCAGCAGCTTTCGGGCGGGGGACTACGAGCAGTACTTC.